This entry features one TCR beta chain sequence. The PCR used 60 Vbeta and 13 Jbeta primers. The data were produced by immunoSEQ multiplex PCR, yet TCRdb's version contains in-frame clones alone and is incomplete. The table shows about 200,000 clones, with approximately 78% occurring only once. There are 15 residues in the CDR3. Trimming shortened V by 2 bases and J by 4 bases, and 14 bases separated the two germline ends. Looked up from germline, CDR1 is MDHEN and CDR2 is SYDVKM. This specimen belongs to a study of cytomegalovirus exposure and HLA in healthy donors. The sample taken for sequencing was PBMCs. V gene TRBV28 combines with J gene TRBJ1-1, with D possibly being TRBD1 (5 bases). The receptor's source is a woman between 45 and 65 years old in good health and CMV-seropositive. CDR3 loop: CASSLGGGISTEAFF. The CDR3 DNA reads as TGTGCCAGCAGTTTAGGCGGGGGAATCTCCACTGAAGCTTTCTTT.